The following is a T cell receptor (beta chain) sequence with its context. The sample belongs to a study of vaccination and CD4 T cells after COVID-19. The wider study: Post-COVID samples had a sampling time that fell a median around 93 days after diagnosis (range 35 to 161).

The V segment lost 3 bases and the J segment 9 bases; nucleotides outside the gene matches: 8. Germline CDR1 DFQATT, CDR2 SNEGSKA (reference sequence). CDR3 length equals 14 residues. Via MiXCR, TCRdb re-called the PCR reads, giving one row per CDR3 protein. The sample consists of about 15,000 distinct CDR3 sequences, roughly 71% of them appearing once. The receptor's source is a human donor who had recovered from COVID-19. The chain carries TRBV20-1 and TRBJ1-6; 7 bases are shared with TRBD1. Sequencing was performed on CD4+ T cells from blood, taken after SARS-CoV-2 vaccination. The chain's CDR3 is CSARTGRICSPLHF. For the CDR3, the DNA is TGCAGTGCTAGGACAGGGAGAATTTGTTCACCCCTCCACTTT.